What follows describes a single T cell receptor (beta chain). Its specificity is not known. This sample was included in a study of identical twins. Template switching added a universal primer binding site, and final cDNA carried unique molecular identifiers. TCRdb re-called the 5' RACE reads through MiXCR, storing one row per CDR3 protein. The profile covers about 220,000 distinct CDR3 sequences, with about 7.5% appearing a single time and under 6% taken by the ten largest. Findings and caveats of the study: Invariant populations such as MAIT and iNKT cells could partly muddle zero-insertion analyses. There were fewer insertions in abundant cord blood beta clonotypes, but memory repertoires showed no such pattern.

All donors comprised healthy Caucasians. The same data also contributed to another study, on yellow fever vaccine responses in identical twins.

Sequencing was done on a sample of CD8+ T cells sorted from blood. This clonotype was sampled from a woman aged 18-35 years in good health.

The CDR3 nucleotides are TGTGCCAGCTGGGGACCGCCGTCTGGGGCCAACGTCCTGACTTTC. Amino acid sequence: CASWGPPSGANVLTF. This rearrangement joins TRBV6-1 to TRBJ2-6; TRBD1 or TRBD2 may be the D gene (5 bases each). Germline V gene data show CDR1 as MNHNS and CDR2 as SASEGT. Trimming cost V 8 bases and J 1 base, with 12 bases left between them. This CDR3 region has 15 residues.